The clone carrying this TCR beta chain has at least ten counts. No antigen is known for it. Individual cDNA molecules carried attached unique molecular identifiers. TCRdb re-analysed the 5' RACE reads in MiXCR, keeping a single row per CDR3 protein. This sample yields roughly 99,000 distinct CDR3 sequences, of which around 12% are seen a single time; 4.4% belongs to the top ten. The sample belongs to a study of early T cells in non-severe SARS-CoV-2 infection. Study background: RNA in bulk from unsorted whole blood was sequenced, and chains were unpaired. Study-level results: Reliance on VDJdb matching favored anti-spike CD8 responses; private and CD4 specificities were missed.

The germline CDR1 and CDR2 sequences are LNHDA and SQIVND (reference sequence). J was trimmed by 9 bases and V by 3 bases; bases with no gene match: 6. This CDR3 is built from 13 residues. J is TRBJ1-2 and V is TRBV19; TRBD1 aligns across 8 bases. Sequences were derived from whole blood, sampled at baseline. The TCR comes from an adult who was a healthcare worker with PCR-confirmed SARS-CoV-2 infection or an uninfected control (not recorded which). The CDR3 reads CASSIGQGVRYTF. The CDR3 coding sequence is TGTGCCAGTAGTATTGGACAGGGTGTCCGCTACACCTTC.